This TCR beta chain was captured in a study of blood T cells in healthy people across ages. The CDR3 has 16 residues. V lost 4 bases to trimming and J lost 4 bases; unmatched junction nucleotides: 10. CDR1 and CDR2 from the germline V gene are LGHDT and YNNKEL (reference sequence). The authors ran a second PCR of 7 to 11 cycles using a sample-barcoded 5' primer and a J-beta primer mix. Researchers report that a template-switch adaptor with 12 random nucleotides tagged each cDNA molecule. The study obtained at least 3 million CDR3-containing paired-end reads from every sample. TCRdb analysed the 5' RACE reads with MiXCR anew, one entry per CDR3 protein. The table lists about 680,000 distinct CDR3 sequences, 49% of them singletons. Notes on this clonotype: The antigen is unknown.

A minimum of 5.5 micrograms of total RNA was extracted per sample. Study-wide findings and caveats: While age rose, TCR beta diversity per million T cells dropped in a roughly linear way.

The sequence was collected from a woman in her sixties in good health. The sequenced material came from blood. This chain links TRBV3-1 with TRBJ2-1, with 7 bases aligning to TRBD2. The CDR3 DNA reads TGTGCCAGCAGCCTCTCTGGACTAGGGGTTTACAATGAGCAGTTCTTC. It translates to CASSLSGLGVYNEQFF.